The entry below describes one T cell receptor beta chain. This record comes from a study of CD4 T cells in relation to SARS-CoV-2 and coronaviruses. Libraries were prepared by immunoSEQ multiplex PCR; TCRdb keeps only in-frame clonotypes and omits some of them. The table shows approximately 50,000 clones, with 92% occurring only once. The length of the CDR3 is 14 residues. Germline V lookup: CDR1 MNHEY, CDR2 SVGAGI. V gave up 6 bases and J gave up 1 base, with 9 bases separating them. This sequence joins TRBV6-5 and TRBJ2-2; D uncertain. The sample was naive CD4+ T cells from PBMCs. Subset denoted: naive CD4+ T cells isolated by negative enrichment. This sequence was found in an adult with COVID-19. CDR3 region: CASSRSLNTGELFF. The CDR3 nucleotides are TGTGCCAGCAGCCGGAGTCTGAACACCGGGGAGCTGTTTTTT.